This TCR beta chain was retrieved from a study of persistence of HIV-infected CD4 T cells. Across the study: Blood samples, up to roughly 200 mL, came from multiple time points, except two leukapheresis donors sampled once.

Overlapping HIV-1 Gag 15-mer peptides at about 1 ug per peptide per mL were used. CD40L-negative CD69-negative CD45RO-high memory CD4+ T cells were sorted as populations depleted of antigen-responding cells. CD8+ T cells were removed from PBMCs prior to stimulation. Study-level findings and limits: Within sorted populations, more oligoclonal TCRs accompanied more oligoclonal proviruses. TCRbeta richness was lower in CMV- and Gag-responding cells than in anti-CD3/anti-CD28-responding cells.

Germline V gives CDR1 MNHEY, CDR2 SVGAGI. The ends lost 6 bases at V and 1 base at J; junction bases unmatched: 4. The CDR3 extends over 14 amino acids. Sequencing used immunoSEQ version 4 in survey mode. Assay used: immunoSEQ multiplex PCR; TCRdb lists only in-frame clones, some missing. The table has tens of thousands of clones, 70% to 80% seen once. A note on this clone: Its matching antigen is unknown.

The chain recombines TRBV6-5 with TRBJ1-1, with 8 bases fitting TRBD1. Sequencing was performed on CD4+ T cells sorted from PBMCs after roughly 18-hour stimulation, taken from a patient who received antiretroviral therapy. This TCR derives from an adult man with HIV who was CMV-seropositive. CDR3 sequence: CASRGDRRNTEAFF. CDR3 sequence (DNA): TGTGCCAGCAGGGGGGACAGGAGGAACACTGAAGCTTTCTTT.